This T cell receptor beta chain was obtained from a study of circulating CD8 cells and anti-PD-1 response in melanoma. The V end lost 4 bases, the J end lost 1 base, and 11 bases lay between the germline ends. This CDR3 has 14 residues. Germline-derived CDR1 and CDR2 are SGDLS and YYNGEE. This clonotype is termed medium-sized. Four subsets defined by PD-1 and/or TIGIT were sorted from live CD3+CD8+TCRalphabeta+ cells. Using 15 ng of total RNA, TCR libraries were made with the QIAseq Immune Repertoire TCR panel. TCRdb fed the reads into MiXCR, producing one record per CDR3 protein. The repertoire consists of nearly 850 distinct CDR3 sequences, with around 10% occurring once and the leading ten covering 50% to 70%.

The sample here was CD8+ T cells from PBMCs, taken at baseline or after one month of anti-PD-1 therapy (not recorded which). The V and J genes are TRBV9 and TRBJ2-5; D unclear. The sequence derives from a human donor with melanoma. CDR3 nucleotide sequence: TGTGCCAGCAGCTCAGAGCGCTTCCAAGAGACCCAGTACTTC. It yields the protein CASSSERFQETQYF.